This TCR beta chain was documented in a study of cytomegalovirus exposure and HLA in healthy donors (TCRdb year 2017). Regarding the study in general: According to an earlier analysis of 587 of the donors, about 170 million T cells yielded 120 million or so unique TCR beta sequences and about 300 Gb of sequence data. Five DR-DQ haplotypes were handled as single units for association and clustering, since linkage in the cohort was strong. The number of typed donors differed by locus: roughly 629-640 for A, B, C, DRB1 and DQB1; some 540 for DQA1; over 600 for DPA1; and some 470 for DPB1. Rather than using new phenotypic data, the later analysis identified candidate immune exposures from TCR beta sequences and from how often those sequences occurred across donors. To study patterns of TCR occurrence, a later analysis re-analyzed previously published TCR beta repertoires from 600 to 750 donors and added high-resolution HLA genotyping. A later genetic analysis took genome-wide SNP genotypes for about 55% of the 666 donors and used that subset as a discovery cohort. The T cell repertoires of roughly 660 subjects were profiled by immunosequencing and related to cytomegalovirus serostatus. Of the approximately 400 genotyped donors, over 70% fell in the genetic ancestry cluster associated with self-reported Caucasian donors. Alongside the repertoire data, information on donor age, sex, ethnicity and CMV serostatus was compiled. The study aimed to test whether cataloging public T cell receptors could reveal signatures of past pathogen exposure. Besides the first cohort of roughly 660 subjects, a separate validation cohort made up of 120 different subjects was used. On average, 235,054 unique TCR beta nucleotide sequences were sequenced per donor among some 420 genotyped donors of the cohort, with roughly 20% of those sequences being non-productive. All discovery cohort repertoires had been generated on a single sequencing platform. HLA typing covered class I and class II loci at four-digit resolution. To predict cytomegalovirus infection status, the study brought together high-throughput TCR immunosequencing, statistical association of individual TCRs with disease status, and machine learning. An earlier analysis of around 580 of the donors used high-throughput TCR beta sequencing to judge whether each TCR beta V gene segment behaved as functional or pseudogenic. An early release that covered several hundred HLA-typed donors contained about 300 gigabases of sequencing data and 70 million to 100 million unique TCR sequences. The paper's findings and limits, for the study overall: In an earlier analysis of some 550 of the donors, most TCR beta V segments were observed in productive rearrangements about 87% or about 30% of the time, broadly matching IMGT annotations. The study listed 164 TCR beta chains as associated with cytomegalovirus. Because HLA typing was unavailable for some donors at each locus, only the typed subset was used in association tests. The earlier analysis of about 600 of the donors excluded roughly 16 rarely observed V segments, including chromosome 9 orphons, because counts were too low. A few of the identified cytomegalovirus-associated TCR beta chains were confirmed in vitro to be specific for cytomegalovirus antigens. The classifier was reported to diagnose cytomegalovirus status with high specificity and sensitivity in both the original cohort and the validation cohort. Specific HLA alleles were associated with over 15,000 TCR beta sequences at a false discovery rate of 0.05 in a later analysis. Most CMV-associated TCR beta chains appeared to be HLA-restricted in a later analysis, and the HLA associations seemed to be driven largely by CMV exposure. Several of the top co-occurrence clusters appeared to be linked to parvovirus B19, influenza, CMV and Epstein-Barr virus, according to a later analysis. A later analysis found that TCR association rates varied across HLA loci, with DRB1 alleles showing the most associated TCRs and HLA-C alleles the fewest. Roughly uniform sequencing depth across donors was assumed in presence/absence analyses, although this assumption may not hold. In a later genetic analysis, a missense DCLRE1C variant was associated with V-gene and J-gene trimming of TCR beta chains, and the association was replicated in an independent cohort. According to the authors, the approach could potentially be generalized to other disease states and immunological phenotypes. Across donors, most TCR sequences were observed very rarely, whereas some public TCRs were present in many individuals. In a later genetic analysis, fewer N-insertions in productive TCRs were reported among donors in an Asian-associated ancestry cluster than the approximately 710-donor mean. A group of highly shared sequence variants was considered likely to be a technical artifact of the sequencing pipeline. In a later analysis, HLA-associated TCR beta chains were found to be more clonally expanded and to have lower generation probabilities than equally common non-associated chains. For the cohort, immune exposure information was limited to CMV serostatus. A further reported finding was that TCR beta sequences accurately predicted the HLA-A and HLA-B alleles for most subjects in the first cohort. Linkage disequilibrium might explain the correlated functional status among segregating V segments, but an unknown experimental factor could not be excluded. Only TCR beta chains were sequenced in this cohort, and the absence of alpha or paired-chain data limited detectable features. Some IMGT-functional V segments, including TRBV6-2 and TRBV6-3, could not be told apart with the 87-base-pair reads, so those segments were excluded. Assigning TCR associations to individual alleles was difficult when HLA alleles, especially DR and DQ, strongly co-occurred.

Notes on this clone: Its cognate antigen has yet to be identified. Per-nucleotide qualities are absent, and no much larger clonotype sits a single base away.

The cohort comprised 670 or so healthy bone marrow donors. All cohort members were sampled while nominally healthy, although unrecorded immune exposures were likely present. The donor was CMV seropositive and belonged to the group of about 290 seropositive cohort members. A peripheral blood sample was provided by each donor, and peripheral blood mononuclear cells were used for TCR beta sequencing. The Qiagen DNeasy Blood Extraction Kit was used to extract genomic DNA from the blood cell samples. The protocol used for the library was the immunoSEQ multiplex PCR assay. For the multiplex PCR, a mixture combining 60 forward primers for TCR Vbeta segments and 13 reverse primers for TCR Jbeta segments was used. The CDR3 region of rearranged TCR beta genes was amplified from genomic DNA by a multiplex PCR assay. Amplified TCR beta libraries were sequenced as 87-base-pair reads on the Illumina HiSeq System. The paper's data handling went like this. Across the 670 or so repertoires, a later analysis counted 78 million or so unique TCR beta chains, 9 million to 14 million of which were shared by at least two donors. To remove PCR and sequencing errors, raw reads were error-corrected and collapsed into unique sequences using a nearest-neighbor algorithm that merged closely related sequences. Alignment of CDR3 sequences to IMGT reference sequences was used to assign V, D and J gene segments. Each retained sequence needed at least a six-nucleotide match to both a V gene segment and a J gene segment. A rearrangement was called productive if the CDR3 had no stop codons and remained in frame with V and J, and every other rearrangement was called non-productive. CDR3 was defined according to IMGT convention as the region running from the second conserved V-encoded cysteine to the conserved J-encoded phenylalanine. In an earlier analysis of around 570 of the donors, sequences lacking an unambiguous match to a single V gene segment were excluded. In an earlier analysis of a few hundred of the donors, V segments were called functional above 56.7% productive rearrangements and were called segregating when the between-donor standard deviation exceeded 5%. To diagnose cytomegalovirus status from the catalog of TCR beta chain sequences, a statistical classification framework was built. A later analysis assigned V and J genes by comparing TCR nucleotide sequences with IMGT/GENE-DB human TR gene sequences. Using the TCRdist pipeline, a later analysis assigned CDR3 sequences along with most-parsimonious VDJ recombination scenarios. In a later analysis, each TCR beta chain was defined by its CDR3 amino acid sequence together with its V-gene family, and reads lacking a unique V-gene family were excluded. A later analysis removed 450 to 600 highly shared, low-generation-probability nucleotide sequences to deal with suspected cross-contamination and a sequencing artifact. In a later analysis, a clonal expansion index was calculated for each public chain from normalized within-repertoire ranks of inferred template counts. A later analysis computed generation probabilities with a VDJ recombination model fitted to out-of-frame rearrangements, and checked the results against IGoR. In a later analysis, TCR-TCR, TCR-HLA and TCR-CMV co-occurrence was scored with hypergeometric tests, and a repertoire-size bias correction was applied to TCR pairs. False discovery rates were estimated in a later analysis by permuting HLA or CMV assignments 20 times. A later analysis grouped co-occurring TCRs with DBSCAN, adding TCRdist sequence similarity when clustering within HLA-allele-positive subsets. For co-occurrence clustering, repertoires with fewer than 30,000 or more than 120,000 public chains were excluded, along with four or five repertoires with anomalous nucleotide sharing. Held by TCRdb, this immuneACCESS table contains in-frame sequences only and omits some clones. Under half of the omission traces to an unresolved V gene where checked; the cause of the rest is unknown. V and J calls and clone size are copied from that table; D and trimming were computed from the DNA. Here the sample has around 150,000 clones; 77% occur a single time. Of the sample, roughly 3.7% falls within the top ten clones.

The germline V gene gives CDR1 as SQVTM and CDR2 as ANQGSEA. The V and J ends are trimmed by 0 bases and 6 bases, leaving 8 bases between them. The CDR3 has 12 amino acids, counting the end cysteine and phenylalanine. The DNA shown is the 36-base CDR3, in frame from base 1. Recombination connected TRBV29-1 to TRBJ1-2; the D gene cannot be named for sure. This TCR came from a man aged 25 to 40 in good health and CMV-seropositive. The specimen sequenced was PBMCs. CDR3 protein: CSVEDHGNGYTF. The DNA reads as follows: TGCAGCGTTGAAGATCACGGGAATGGCTACACCTTC.